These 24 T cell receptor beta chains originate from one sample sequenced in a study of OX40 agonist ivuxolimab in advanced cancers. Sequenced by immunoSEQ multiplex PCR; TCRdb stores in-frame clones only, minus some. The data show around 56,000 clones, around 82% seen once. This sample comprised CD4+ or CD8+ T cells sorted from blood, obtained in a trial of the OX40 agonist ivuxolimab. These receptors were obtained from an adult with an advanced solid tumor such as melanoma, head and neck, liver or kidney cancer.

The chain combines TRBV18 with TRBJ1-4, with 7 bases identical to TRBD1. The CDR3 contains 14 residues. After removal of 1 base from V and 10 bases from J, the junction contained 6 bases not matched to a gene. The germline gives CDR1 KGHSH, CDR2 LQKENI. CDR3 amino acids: CASSPRQGWGKLFF. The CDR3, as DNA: TGTGCCAGCTCACCACGACAGGGATGGGGAAAACTGTTTTTT.

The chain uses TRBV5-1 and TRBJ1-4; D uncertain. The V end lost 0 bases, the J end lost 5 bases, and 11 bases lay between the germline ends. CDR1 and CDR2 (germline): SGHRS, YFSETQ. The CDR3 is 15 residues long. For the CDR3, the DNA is TGCGCCAGCAGCTTGGGAAACCGAAGGAATGAAAAACTGTTTTTT. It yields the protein CASSLGNRRNEKLFF.

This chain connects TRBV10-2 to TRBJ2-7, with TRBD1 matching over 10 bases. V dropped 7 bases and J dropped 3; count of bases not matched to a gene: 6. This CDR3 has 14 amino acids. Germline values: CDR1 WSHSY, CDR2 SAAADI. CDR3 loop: CASKPGQGFYEQYF. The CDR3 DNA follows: TGCGCCAGCAAACCGGGACAGGGGTTCTACGAGCAGTACTTC.

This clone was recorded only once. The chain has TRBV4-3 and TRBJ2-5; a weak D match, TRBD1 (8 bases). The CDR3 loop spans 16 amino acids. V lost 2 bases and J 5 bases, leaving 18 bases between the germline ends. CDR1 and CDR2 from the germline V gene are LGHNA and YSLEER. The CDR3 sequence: CASSQIVGQGGETQYF. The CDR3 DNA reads TGCGCCAGCAGCCAAATAGTAGGACAGGGAGGGGAGACCCAGTACTTC.

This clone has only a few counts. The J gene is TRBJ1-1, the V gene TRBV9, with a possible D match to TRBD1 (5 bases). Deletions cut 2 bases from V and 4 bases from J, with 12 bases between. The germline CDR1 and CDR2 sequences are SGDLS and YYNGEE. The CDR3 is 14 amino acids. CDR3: CASSVTGSVTEAFF. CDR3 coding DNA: TGTGCCAGCAGCGTTACAGGTTCCGTCACTGAAGCTTTCTTT.

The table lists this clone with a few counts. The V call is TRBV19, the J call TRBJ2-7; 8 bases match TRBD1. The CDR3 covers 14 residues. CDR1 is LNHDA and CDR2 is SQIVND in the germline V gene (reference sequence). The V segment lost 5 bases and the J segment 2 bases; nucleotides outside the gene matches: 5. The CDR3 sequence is CASSGGQEAYEQYF. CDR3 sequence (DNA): TGTGCCAGTAGTGGGGGACAGGAGGCCTACGAGCAGTACTTC.

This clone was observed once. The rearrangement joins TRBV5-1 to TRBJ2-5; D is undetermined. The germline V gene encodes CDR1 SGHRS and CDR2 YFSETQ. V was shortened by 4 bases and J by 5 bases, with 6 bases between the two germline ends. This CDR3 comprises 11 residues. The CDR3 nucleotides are TGCGCCAGCAGCCCCGGGGAGACCCAGTACTTC. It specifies CASSPGETQYF.

CDR3 sequence: CASQGPYEQYF. The CDR3 region has the DNA TGTGCCAGCCAGGGACCCTACGAGCAGTACTTC. The V call is TRBV28, the J call TRBJ2-7, with D perhaps being TRBD1 or TRBD2 (5 bases each). V was trimmed by 8 bases and J by 2 bases, leaving 7 bases between them. The CDR3 consists of 11 residues. Germline loops: CDR1 MDHEN, CDR2 SYDVKM.

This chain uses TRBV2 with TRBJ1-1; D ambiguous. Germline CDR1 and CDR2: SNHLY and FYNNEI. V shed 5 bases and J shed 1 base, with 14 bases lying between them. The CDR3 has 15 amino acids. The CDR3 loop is CASSPPGDENTEAFF. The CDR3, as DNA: TGTGCCAGCAGTCCACCCGGCGATGAGAACACTGAAGCTTTCTTT.

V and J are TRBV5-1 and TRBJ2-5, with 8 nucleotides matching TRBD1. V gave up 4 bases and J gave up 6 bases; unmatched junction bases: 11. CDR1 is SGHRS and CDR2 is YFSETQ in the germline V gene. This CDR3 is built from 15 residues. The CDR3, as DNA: TGCGCCAGCAGCCCAACACAGGGGGATTCGAAGACCCAGTACTTC. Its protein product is CASSPTQGDSKTQYF. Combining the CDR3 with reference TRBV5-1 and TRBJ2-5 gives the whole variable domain KAGVTQTPRYLIKTRGQQVTLSCSPISGHRSVSWYQQTPGQGLQFLFEYFSETQRNKGNFPGRFSGRQFSNSRSEMNVSTLELGDSALYLCASSPTQGDSKTQYFGPGTRLLVL.

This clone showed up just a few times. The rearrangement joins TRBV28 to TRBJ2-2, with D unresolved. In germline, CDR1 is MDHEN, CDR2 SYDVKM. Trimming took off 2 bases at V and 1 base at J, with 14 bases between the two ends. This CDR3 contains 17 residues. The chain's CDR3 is CASSLNSIGENTGELFF. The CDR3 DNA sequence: TGTGCCAGCAGTTTAAATAGTATAGGAGAGAACACCGGGGAGCTGTTTTTT.

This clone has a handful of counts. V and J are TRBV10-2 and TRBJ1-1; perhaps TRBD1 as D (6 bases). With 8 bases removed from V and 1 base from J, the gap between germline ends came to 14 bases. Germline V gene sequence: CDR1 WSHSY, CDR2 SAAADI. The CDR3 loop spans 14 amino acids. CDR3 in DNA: TGCGCCAGCCTTGTGAGCAGGGGGAACACTGAAGCTTTCTTT. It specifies CASLVSRGNTEAFF.

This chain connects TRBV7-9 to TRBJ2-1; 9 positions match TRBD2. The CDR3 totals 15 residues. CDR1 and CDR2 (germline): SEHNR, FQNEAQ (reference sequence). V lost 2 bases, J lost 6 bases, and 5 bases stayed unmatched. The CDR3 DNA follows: TGTGCCAGCAGCTTATCGGGACTAGCCGTCAATGAGCAGTTCTTC. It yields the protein CASSLSGLAVNEQFF.

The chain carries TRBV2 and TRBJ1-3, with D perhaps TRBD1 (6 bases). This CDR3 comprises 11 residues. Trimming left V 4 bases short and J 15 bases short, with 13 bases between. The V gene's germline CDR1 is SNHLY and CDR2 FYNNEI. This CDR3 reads CASSVEGGRYF. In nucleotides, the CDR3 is TGTGCCAGCAGTGTCGAGGGGGGGAGATATTTT.

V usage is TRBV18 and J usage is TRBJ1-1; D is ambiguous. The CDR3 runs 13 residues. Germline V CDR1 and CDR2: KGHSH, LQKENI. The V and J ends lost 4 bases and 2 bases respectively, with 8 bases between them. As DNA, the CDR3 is TGTGCCAGCTCACTCGGACCAAACACTGAAGCTTTCTTT. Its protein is CASSLGPNTEAFF.

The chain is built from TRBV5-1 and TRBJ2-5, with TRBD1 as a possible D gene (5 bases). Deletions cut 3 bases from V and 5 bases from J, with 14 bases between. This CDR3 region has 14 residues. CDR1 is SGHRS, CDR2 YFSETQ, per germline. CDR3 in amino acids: CASSSLGEWETQYF. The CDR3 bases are TGCGCCAGCAGCTCCTTAGGGGAATGGGAGACCCAGTACTTC.

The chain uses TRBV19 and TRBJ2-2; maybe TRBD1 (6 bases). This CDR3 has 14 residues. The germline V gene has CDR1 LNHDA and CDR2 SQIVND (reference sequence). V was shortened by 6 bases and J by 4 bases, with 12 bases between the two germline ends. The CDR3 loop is CASRVGAPTGELFF. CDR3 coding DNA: TGTGCCAGTAGGGTGGGGGCACCCACCGGGGAGCTGTTTTTT.

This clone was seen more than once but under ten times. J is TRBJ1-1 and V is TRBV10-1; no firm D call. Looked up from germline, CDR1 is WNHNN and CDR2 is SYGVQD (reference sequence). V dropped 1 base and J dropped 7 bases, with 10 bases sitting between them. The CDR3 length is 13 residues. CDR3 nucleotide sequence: TGCGCCAGCAGTGAGTACCGAACAGTTGAAGCTTTCTTT. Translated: CASSEYRTVEAFF.

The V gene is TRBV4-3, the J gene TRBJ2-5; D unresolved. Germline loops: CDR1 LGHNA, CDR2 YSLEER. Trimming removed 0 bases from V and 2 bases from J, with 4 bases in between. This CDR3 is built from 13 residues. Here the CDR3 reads CASSQDQQETQYF. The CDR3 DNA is TGCGCCAGCAGCCAAGACCAGCAAGAGACCCAGTACTTC.

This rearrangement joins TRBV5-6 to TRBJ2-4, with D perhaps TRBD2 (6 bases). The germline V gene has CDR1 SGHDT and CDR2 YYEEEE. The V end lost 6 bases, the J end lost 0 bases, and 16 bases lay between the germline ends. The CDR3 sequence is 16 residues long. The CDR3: CASTRGSILAKNIQYF. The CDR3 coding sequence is TGTGCCAGCACCCGGGGGTCGATTCTAGCCAAAAACATTCAGTACTTC.

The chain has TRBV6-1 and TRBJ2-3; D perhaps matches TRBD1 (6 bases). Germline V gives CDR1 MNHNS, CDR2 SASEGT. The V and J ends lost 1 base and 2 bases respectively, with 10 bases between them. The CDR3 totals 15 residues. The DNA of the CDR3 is TGTGCCAGCAGTGAAGGGTGGGGGCTCACAGATACGCAGTATTTT. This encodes CASSEGWGLTDTQYF.

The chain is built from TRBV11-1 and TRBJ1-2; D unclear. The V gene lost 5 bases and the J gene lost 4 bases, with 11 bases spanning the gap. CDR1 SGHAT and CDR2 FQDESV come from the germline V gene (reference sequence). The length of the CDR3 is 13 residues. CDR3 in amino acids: CASSRGIAYGYTF. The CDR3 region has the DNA TGTGCCAGCAGCCGAGGGATAGCCTATGGCTACACCTTC.

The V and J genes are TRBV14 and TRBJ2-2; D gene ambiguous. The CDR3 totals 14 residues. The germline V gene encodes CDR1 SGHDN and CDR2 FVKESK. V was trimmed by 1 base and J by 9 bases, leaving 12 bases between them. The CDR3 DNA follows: TGTGCCAGCAGCCAAGTTTTGAGTTCCCGGGAGCTGTTTTTT. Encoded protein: CASSQVLSSRELFF.

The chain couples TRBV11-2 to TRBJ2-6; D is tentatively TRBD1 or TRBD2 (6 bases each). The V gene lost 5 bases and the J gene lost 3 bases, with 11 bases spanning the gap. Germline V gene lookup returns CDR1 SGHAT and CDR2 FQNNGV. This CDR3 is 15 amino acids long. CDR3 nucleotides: TGTGCCAGCAGCATCGGGGGCCTTGGGGCCAACGTCCTGACTTTC. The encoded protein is CASSIGGLGANVLTF.